This T cell receptor beta chain was captured in a study of cytomegalovirus exposure and HLA in healthy donors. The PCR ran on 60 Vbeta and 13 Jbeta primers. In the original analysis: The authors later counted roughly 79 million unique TCR beta chains, roughly 10 million of them shared. The method was immunoSEQ multiplex PCR; TCRdb's version includes in-frame clones alone and lacks a portion of them. V and J calls and clone size follow that table, whereas D and trimming were derived from the DNA. Of roughly 100,000 clones listed, roughly 70% are singletons. About this clone itself: Its specificity is unknown.

The study's findings and limits: Exclusion as indistinguishable affected some V segments, including TRBV6-2 and TRBV6-3.

The V end lost 2 bases, the J end lost 0 bases, and 11 bases lay between the germline ends. Looked up from germline, CDR1 is SGHRS and CDR2 is YFSETQ. CDR3 length: 16 amino acids. The chain has TRBV5-1 and TRBJ2-2, with D possibly matching TRBD1 (6 bases). The sequence derives from a male donor in good health and CMV-seropositive. Source material: PBMCs. CDR3 residues: CASSFAGVANTGELFF. The CDR3 nucleotides read TGCGCCAGCAGCTTTGCAGGGGTCGCGAACACCGGGGAGCTGTTTTTT.